The 25 T cell receptor beta chains reported below all come from one sample, sequenced in a study of blood T cell repertoires in COVID-19. Data came from immunoSEQ multiplex PCR; TCRdb stores just in-frame clones and leaves some out. Of about 76,000 clones listed, about 88% are singletons. Sequencing input: peripheral blood. The receptors here all came from a man in his 60s with COVID-19, enrolled during active disease.

The J gene is TRBJ2-7, the V gene TRBV29-1; D is possibly TRBD2 (7 bases). Per the germline V gene, CDR1 is SQVTM and CDR2 is ANQGSEA. This CDR3 comprises 14 residues. V lost 6 bases and J 0 bases, leaving 15 bases between the germline ends. CDR3 DNA sequence: TGCAGCGTGTATGAGGGGGGGGGCTCCTACGAGCAGTACTTC. Translated, it gives CSVYEGGGSYEQYF.

The chain carries TRBV7-9 and TRBJ1-1; D is unclear. The CDR3 has 13 amino acids. Per germline, CDR1 SEHNR and CDR2 FQNEAQ (reference sequence). V lost 7 bases to trimming and J lost 1 base, with 10 bases between them. In DNA, the CDR3 is TGTGCCAGCATAACAGTAAAGAACACTGAAGCTTTCTTT. It codes for CASITVKNTEAFF.

The chain employs TRBV7-6 and TRBJ2-7, with a tentative D call TRBD2 (5 bases). The CDR3 totals 12 residues. Trimming took off 4 bases at V and 7 bases at J, with 11 bases between the two ends. Germline V lookup: CDR1 SGHVS, CDR2 FNYEAQ. CDR3 sequence: CASSSYGEEQYF. Written as DNA, the CDR3 is TGTGCCAGCAGCTCTTACGGGGAGGAGCAGTACTTC.

This chain links TRBV18 with TRBJ2-5; the D gene is possibly TRBD2 (5 bases). V lost 0 bases and J 5 bases, leaving 7 bases between the germline ends. The CDR3 has 13 residues. Per germline, CDR1 KGHSH and CDR2 LQKENI. CDR3: CASSPPLAETQYF. The CDR3 DNA sequence: TGTGCCAGCTCACCACCCTTAGCGGAGACCCAGTACTTC.

The CDR3 sequence: CASSYERQGNYGYTF. DNA for the CDR3: TGTGCCAGCAGTTACGAGCGTCAGGGGAACTATGGCTACACCTTC. The J gene is TRBJ1-2, the V gene TRBV6-5, with D tentatively TRBD1 (6 bases). V was shortened by 2 bases and J by 2 bases, with 12 bases between the two germline ends. The CDR3 is made up of 15 amino acids. Germline CDR1 reads MNHEY; CDR2 reads SVGAGI.

This chain connects TRBV23-1 to TRBJ2-3; 7 nucleotides match TRBD2. TRBV23-1 is annotated as an ORF whose role is uncertain. CDR3 length: 17 residues. Losses at the gene ends were 0 bases for V and 2 bases for J; bases not matched to a gene: 8. CDR3: CASSQSGEGRATDTQYF. For the CDR3, the DNA is TGCGCCAGCAGTCAATCGGGGGAAGGGAGGGCCACAGATACGCAGTATTTT.

The gene calls are TRBV2 and TRBJ1-4; no definite D call. CDR1 SNHLY and CDR2 FYNNEI come from the germline V gene. Deletions cut 6 bases from V and 3 bases from J, with 8 bases between. There are 13 residues in the CDR3. CDR3 in DNA: TGTGCCAGCAGGCGAGGTGCTAATGAAAAACTGTTTTTT. This encodes CASRRGANEKLFF.

The V gene is TRBV5-6, the J gene TRBJ1-2; TRBD1 is a possible D gene (6 bases). Trimming took off 4 bases at V and 1 base at J, with 17 bases between the two ends. The CDR3 has 16 residues. The germline V gene has CDR1 SGHDT and CDR2 YYEEEE. In DNA form, the CDR3 reads TGTGCCAGCAGCCACGGACAGACTGGTATTAACTATGGCTACACCTTC. Amino acid sequence: CASSHGQTGINYGYTF.

The V gene is TRBV7-6, the J gene TRBJ1-4; possible D gene TRBD1, 5 bases. The CDR3 length is 18 residues. V lost 5 bases and J lost 0, with 19 bases in between. Germline CDR1 is SGHVS and CDR2 is FNYEAQ. CDR3 DNA: TGTGCCAGCAGCCTCTTCCTCAGGGAAGGGGCAACTAATGAAAAACTGTTTTTT. Translating gives CASSLFLREGATNEKLFF.

V is TRBV11-2 and J is TRBJ2-5; TRBD2 agrees at 10 bases. The junction had 7 bases not matched to a gene; V was cut back by 5 bases and J by 1 base. This CDR3 region has 16 residues. In germline, CDR1 is SGHAT, CDR2 FQNNGV. CDR3: CASSPLAGAAQETQYF. CDR3 nucleotide sequence: TGTGCCAGCAGCCCCCTAGCGGGGGCGGCCCAAGAGACCCAGTACTTC.

This clone was recorded once. This chain joins TRBV10-1 and TRBJ1-5; D gene unclear. With 10 bases removed from V and 1 base from J, the gap between germline ends came to 11 bases. The CDR3 loop spans 13 amino acids. From germline, CDR1 is WNHNN and CDR2 SYGVQD (reference sequence). The CDR3 nucleotides read TGCGCCATGGAGGGCAGGAGCAATCAGCCCCAGCATTTT. Its translation: CAMEGRSNQPQHF.

There are many counts of this clone. The genes are TRBV29-1 and TRBJ2-5, with TRBD2 matching 11 bases. The CDR3 is made up of 13 amino acids. V lost 7 bases, J lost 3 bases, and 4 bases stayed unmatched. Per germline, CDR1 SQVTM and CDR2 ANQGSEA. The CDR3 DNA reads TGCAGCGCCCCACTAGCGGGGGAAGAGACCCAGTACTTC. As protein: CSAPLAGEETQYF.

The chain joins TRBV12-3 or TRBV12-4 to TRBJ1-2; 9 nucleotides match TRBD1. The V and J ends lost 4 bases and 6 bases, in that order; junction bases with no gene match: 3. This CDR3 region has 13 residues. For the CDR3, the DNA is TGTGCCAGCAGTTCAGACAGGGGGGATGGCTACACCTTC. It yields the protein CASSSDRGDGYTF.

The chain joins TRBV28 to TRBJ1-1; D is possibly TRBD1 (5 bases). The CDR3 covers 13 residues. Germline V gene data show CDR1 as MDHEN and CDR2 as SYDVKM. V lost 6 bases and J lost 4, with 12 bases in between. The CDR3 loop is CASSLGQGTEAFF. Here the CDR3 DNA reads TGTGCCAGCAGCCTCGGACAAGGCACTGAAGCTTTCTTT. The whole variable domain, filled in from reference TRBV28 and TRBJ1-1, reads DVKVTQSSRYLVKRTGEKVFLECVQDMDHENMFWYRQDPGLGLRLIYFSYDVKMKEKGDIPEGYSVSREKKERFSLILESASTNQTSMYLCASSLGQGTEAFFGQGTRLTVV.

V gene TRBV7-9 combines with J gene TRBJ2-7; D possibly corresponds to TRBD1 (6 bases). Germline V gene lookup returns CDR1 SEHNR and CDR2 FQNEAQ (reference sequence). CDR3 size: 14 residues. V lost 5 bases, J lost 2 bases, and 13 bases lay in between. CDR3 sequence (DNA): TGTGCCAGCAGCCTATCCCAGGGGCCCTACGAGCAGTACTTC. The encoded protein is CASSLSQGPYEQYF.

This chain uses TRBV10-1 with TRBJ2-1; tentative D call: TRBD1 (5 bases). Trimming removed 4 bases from V and 7 bases from J, with 14 bases in between. Germline lookup yields CDR1 WNHNN and CDR2 SYGVQD (reference sequence). The CDR3 covers 14 residues. The CDR3 reads CASSGSVKGNEQFF. Written as DNA, the CDR3 is TGCGCCAGCAGTGGTTCGGTTAAGGGGAATGAGCAGTTCTTC.

The chain links TRBV7-2 to TRBJ2-7; D not certain. Trimming shortened V by 4 bases and J by 3 bases, and 4 bases separated the two germline ends. The germline V gene encodes CDR1 SGHTA and CDR2 FQGNSA. The CDR3 length is 11 residues. The DNA for the CDR3 is TGTGCCAGCAGCTCGGTCTACGAGCAGTACTTC. Residues: CASSSVYEQYF.

V gene TRBV6-1 combines with J gene TRBJ1-1; tentatively, D is TRBD1 (5 bases). The CDR3 loop spans 15 amino acids. Per germline, CDR1 MNHNS and CDR2 SASEGT. V shed 2 bases and J shed 1 base, with 11 bases lying between them. CDR3 nucleotide sequence: TGTGCCAGCAGTGAAACCCTAGACAGGAACACTGAAGCTTTCTTT. Its translation is CASSETLDRNTEAFF.

The chain recombines TRBV2 with TRBJ1-2, with 9 bases matching TRBD1. The V gene end was trimmed by 11 bases and the J gene end by 4 bases; junction bases not matched to a gene: 2. Per germline, CDR1 SNHLY and CDR2 FYNNEI. The CDR3 loop spans 11 amino acids. The CDR3 DNA sequence: TGTGCCGGACAGGGGATCTATGGCTACACCTTC. Its translation is CAGQGIYGYTF.

The rearrangement links TRBV6-8 to TRBJ2-2; 16 bases are a match to TRBD2. Trimming took 6 bases from V and 4 from J; bases not matched to a gene: 11. The CDR3 runs to 19 residues. The germline V gene encodes CDR1 MNHGY and CDR2 SAAAGT. CDR3 protein: CASSSPGTSGGASTGELFF. In DNA, the CDR3 is TGTGCCAGCAGCTCCCCCGGGACTAGCGGGGGGGCGTCCACCGGGGAGCTGTTTTTT.

The CDR3 spells CASLRDTEAFF. The CDR3 DNA follows: TGTGCCAGCCTGAGGGACACTGAAGCTTTCTTT. V and J are TRBV28 and TRBJ1-1; D gene unclear. This CDR3 region has 11 residues. In germline, CDR1 is MDHEN, CDR2 SYDVKM. Trimming pared 8 bases from V and 3 bases from J, leaving 7 bases between.

This clone was counted between two and nine times. This chain uses TRBV27 with TRBJ1-6; 7 bases map to TRBD1. Germline trimming cut 2 bases from V and 6 bases from J; bases unmatched to any gene: 7. The CDR3 totals 16 residues. CDR1 and CDR2 (germline): MNHEY, SMNVEV (reference sequence). CDR3: CASSLTPTGTNSPLHF. CDR3 coding DNA: TGTGCCAGCAGTTTAACCCCGACAGGGACTAATTCACCCCTCCACTTT.

The rearrangement links TRBV24-1 to TRBJ2-5; 14 nucleotides match TRBD2. Germline V gene lookup returns CDR1 KGHDR and CDR2 SFDVKD. The CDR3 is 16 residues long. Losses at the gene ends were 6 bases for V and 4 bases for J; bases not matched to a gene: 6. CDR3 coding DNA: TGTGCCACCAGTAAAGGGACTAGCGGGAGTGGAGAGACCCAGTACTTC. Translating gives CATSKGTSGSGETQYF.

This rearrangement joins TRBV29-1 to TRBJ1-1; perhaps TRBD1 as D (5 bases). Germline CDR1 and CDR2: SQVTM and ANQGSEA. The CDR3 loop spans 14 amino acids. Trimming cost V 3 bases and J 5 bases, with 16 bases left between them. This chain's CDR3 is CSVDRGQGGTEAFF. CDR3 DNA sequence: TGCAGCGTTGATAGGGGTCAGGGCGGTACTGAAGCTTTCTTT.

This rearrangement joins TRBV29-1 to TRBJ1-2; 9 bases are a match to TRBD1. J gave up 5 bases and V 6 bases, and 7 bases lay outside the gene matches. The CDR3 sequence is 13 residues long. Per the germline V gene, CDR1 is SQVTM and CDR2 is ANQGSEA. This CDR3 reads CSVAAGTGYGYTF. The CDR3 DNA reads TGCAGCGTAGCCGCCGGGACAGGGTATGGCTACACCTTC.